This T cell receptor beta chain was retrieved from a study of blood T cell repertoires in COVID-19. Study-level background: Samples representing acute and convalescent COVID-19 were sourced from the United States, Italy and Spain. Nucleic acid was either cDNA or gDNA, and it came from T cells, B-cell-depleted T cells, or PBMCs.

In the authors' workflow: Reference gene primers were amplified, and this amplification served to estimate nucleated cell counts. Assay used: immunoSEQ multiplex PCR; TCRdb lists only in-frame clones, some missing. That table is the source of V, J and clone size, and D and trimming were worked out from the DNA. Found here are approximately 200,000 clones, roughly 94% of them singletons; the top ten hold 0.76%. To note about this clone: One end of the junction is discordant with germline, which a read error may explain.

While infection was still active, Seattle patients were enrolled and then followed longitudinally. The CDR3 spans 14 residues. Germline CDR1 reads GTSNPN; CDR2 reads SVGIG (reference sequence). The clonotype originates from a man in his thirties or forties with COVID-19, enrolled during active disease. The V and J genes are TRBV30 and TRBJ2-5, with 8 bases that match TRBD2. Specimen: peripheral blood. The CDR3 region is CAGRGDGGGETQYF. The DNA of the CDR3 is TGTGCCGGGAGGGGCGACGGGGGGGGAGAGACCCAGTACTTC.